Below, 18 T cell receptor beta chains from the same sample are listed, as sequenced in a study of regulatory T cells in long-lasting Graves disease. Sample time point: persistent/refractory GD, antithyroid drugs over 5 years with positive TRAb. PBMC-derived RNA was used for the TCR library. HTBI primers from iRepertoire and Arm-PCR of CDR3 regions yielded the TCR beta libraries. Each CDR3 protein is one row after TCRdb ran MiXCR on the multiplex PCR reads. Of approximately 690,000 distinct CDR3 sequences in the sample, about 32% were seen once. The sample here was peripheral blood mononuclear cells (PBMCs), taken when the disease was refractory, from a patient treated with antithyroid drugs. These receptors originate from a female donor with Graves disease.

Worth noting for this clonotype: A read error may account for a junction end that differs from germline. This sequence joins TRBV6-2 or TRBV6-3 and TRBJ2-2; 8 bases align to TRBD2. CDR3 length: 12 amino acids. Looked up from germline, CDR1 is MNHEY and CDR2 is SVGEGT. The CDR3 region is CSGAGVDGEPFF. CDR3 bases: TGTTCAGGAGCGGGAGTCGACGGGGAGCCGTTTTTT.

This clonotype was found many times. The chain uses TRBV28 and TRBJ1-1; D is undetermined. The length of the CDR3 is 12 residues. Trimming pared 8 bases from V and 3 bases from J, leaving 10 bases between. Germline V gene sequence: CDR1 MDHEN, CDR2 SYDVKM. The CDR3 reads CASSPTHTEAFF. The CDR3 DNA reads as TGTGCCAGCTCCCCGACCCACACTGAAGCTTTCTTT.

There are a few counts of this clonotype. V and J are TRBV7-2 and TRBJ1-6; D not resolved. This CDR3 is built from 16 residues. V was clipped by 2 bases and J by 7 bases, with 15 bases between them. Germline assignment: CDR1 SGHTA and CDR2 FQGNSA. The CDR3 DNA reads TGTGCCAGCAGCTTAACCCACTGGACGGCAAATTCACCCCTCCACTTT. It codes for CASSLTHWTANSPLHF.

This rearrangement joins TRBV24-1 to TRBJ1-5; TRBD1 is a possible D gene (6 bases). Germline V gene lookup returns CDR1 KGHDR and CDR2 SFDVKD. V lost 2 bases to trimming and J lost 0 bases, with 10 bases between them. This CDR3 is 16 amino acids long. As DNA, the CDR3 is TGTGCCACCAGTGATTCCGGGACACCTAGCAATCAGCCCCAGCATTTT. Translated: CATSDSGTPSNQPQHF.

This rearrangement joins TRBV16 to TRBJ2-7; 9 bases map to TRBD1. V gave up 3 bases and J gave up 4 bases; unmatched junction bases: 7. The germline V gene has CDR1 KGHSY and CDR2 FQNENV. CDR3 size: 15 residues. CDR3 bases: TGTGCCAGCAGCCACCAAACGGGACAGGGTTACGAGCAGTACTTC. As protein: CASSHQTGQGYEQYF.

This clonotype appeared many times. The V and J genes are TRBV28 and TRBJ1-1; no clear D gene. CDR1 and CDR2 (germline): MDHEN, SYDVKM. With 6 bases removed from V and 1 base from J, the gap between germline ends came to 12 bases. CDR3 length equals 14 residues. CDR3 sequence reads: CASSSPGKNTEAFF. The CDR3, as DNA: TGTGCCAGCAGCTCACCGGGAAAGAACACTGAAGCTTTCTTT.

This chain uses TRBV9 with TRBJ2-5; D possibly corresponds to TRBD1 (5 bases). V shed 1 base and J shed 3 bases, with 13 bases lying between them. Germline V lookup: CDR1 SGDLS, CDR2 YYNGEE. The CDR3 is 15 residues long. CDR3 DNA: TGTGCCAGCAGCGTATCCCCAGGGTTGGAAGAGACCCAGTACTTC. Residues: CASSVSPGLEETQYF.

CDR3: CASIWQPLSHTDTQYF. The CDR3, as DNA: TGTGCCAGCATTTGGCAGCCCCTAAGTCACACAGATACGCAGTATTTT. The chain couples TRBV6-2 or TRBV6-3 to TRBJ2-3; D uncertain. V was shortened by 7 bases and J by 2 bases, with 19 bases between the two germline ends. This CDR3 is built from 16 residues. Germline V lookup: CDR1 MNHEY, CDR2 SVGEGT.

CDR3 in amino acids: CASRGTGKDTQYF. The CDR3 region has the DNA TGTGCCAGCAGGGGGACAGGGAAGGATACGCAGTATTTT. The chain uses TRBV2 and TRBJ2-3, with 9 bases lining up with TRBD1. Germline values: CDR1 SNHLY, CDR2 FYNNEI. V gave up 6 bases and J gave up 6 bases; unmatched junction bases: 4. This CDR3 contains 13 residues.

The chain combines TRBV6-1 with TRBJ2-2; D perhaps matches TRBD2 (5 bases). Germline V CDR1 and CDR2: MNHNS, SASEGT. The CDR3 spans 15 residues. Trimming removed 4 bases from V and 3 bases from J, with 12 bases in between. CDR3 loop: CASSALRTDTGELFF. The CDR3 DNA follows: TGTGCCAGCAGTGCATTAAGGACTGACACCGGGGAGCTGTTTTTT.

V and J are TRBV12-3 or TRBV12-4 and TRBJ2-7; D may correspond to TRBD1 or TRBD2 (5 bases each). V lost 4 bases and J lost 4, with 11 bases in between. This CDR3 has 13 amino acids. The CDR3 here is CASSWGFYYEQYF. Here the CDR3 DNA reads TGTGCCAGCAGTTGGGGGTTTTATTACGAGCAGTACTTC.

The CDR3 here is CASSFWSNTEAFF. The DNA for the CDR3 is TGCGCCAGCAGCTTCTGGTCCAACACTGAAGCTTTCTTT. The J gene is TRBJ1-1, the V gene TRBV5-1; no definite D call. This CDR3 is 13 amino acids long. V lost 2 bases to trimming and J lost 2 bases, with 7 bases between them. Germline V lookup: CDR1 SGHRS, CDR2 YFSETQ.

This clonotype was found a few times. J is TRBJ1-1 and V is TRBV19; 9 bases align to TRBD1. V lost 10 bases to trimming and J lost 0 bases; unmatched junction nucleotides: 9. Germline V gives CDR1 LNHDA, CDR2 SQIVND (reference sequence). The CDR3 has 15 residues. This chain's CDR3 is CATKTTGGMNTEAFF. Written as DNA, the CDR3 is TGTGCCACCAAAACAACAGGGGGCATGAACACTGAAGCTTTCTTT.

The table lists this clonotype with a few counts. The rearrangement joins TRBV5-6 to TRBJ1-4, with 7 bases fitting TRBD1. The CDR3 extends over 14 amino acids. Germline CDR1 is SGHDT and CDR2 is YYEEEE. With 3 bases clipped from V and 8 bases from J, the junction kept 7 bases outside the gene matches. The chain's CDR3 is CASSSGGSYEKLFF. CDR3 nucleotide sequence: TGTGCCAGCAGCTCAGGGGGTTCGTACGAAAAACTGTTTTTT.

The chain employs TRBV10-3 and TRBJ2-1; D call uncertain. Per germline, CDR1 ENHRY and CDR2 SYGVKD. Deletions cut 10 bases from V and 6 bases from J, with 19 bases between. This CDR3 contains 14 residues. The CDR3 sequence is CATSLGPRTNEQFF. CDR3 nucleotides: TGTGCCACCTCCCTTGGACCGAGAACCAATGAGCAGTTCTTC.

The chain couples TRBV12-3 or TRBV12-4 to TRBJ2-1; D is perhaps TRBD2 (6 bases). The CDR3 sequence is 14 residues long. The V and J ends lost 1 base and 8 bases respectively, with 12 bases between them. CDR3 bases: TGTGCCAGCAGTTTAGTTACGACTAGTGATGAGCAGTTCTTC. It translates to CASSLVTTSDEQFF.

The rearrangement joins TRBV19 to TRBJ1-5; D is unresolved. The germline CDR1 and CDR2 sequences are LNHDA and SQIVND (reference sequence). V gave up 1 base and J gave up 5 bases, with 6 bases separating them. CDR3 length equals 13 residues. This CDR3 is CASSIGSDQPQHF. CDR3 nucleotide sequence: TGTGCCAGTAGTATAGGATCGGATCAGCCCCAGCATTTT.

This clonotype was picked up a small number of times. The chain couples TRBV18 to TRBJ1-4; possibly TRBD1 for D (6 bases). Trimming cost V 5 bases and J 4 bases, with 14 bases left between them. Germline loops: CDR1 KGHSH, CDR2 LQKENI. This CDR3 is built from 15 residues. The CDR3 sequence: CASSSPDSRNEKLFF. CDR3 DNA: TGTGCCAGCTCATCGCCGGACAGCCGTAATGAAAAACTGTTTTTT.